The clone carrying this T cell receptor beta chain showed up many times. Amplified TCR beta CDR3 regions came from RNA transcripts. Using the HTBI primer set, a first-round RT-PCR was run on the TCR CDR3. Each CDR3 protein gets one entry after TCRdb re-called the multiplex PCR reads with MiXCR. This sample has roughly 500,000 distinct CDR3 sequences, with 14% found just once. These data come from a study of T cells in Graves' hyperthyroidism and ophthalmopathy. The CDR3 consists of 12 residues. Germline V lookup: CDR1 SGHNT, CDR2 YENEEA. V lost 0 bases and J lost 10, with 9 bases in between. The rearrangement links TRBV11-3 to TRBJ1-1; D may be TRBD1 (5 bases). The TCR originated in a woman younger than 45 with Graves' hyperthyroidism that later progressed to Graves' ophthalmopathy. Sequencing was done on a sample of blood. CDR3 sequence reads: CASSLEEGRAFF. In DNA form, the CDR3 reads TGTGCCAGCAGCTTAGAAGAGGGGCGAGCTTTCTTT. The whole variable domain, remainder taken from reference TRBV11-3 and TRBJ1-1, is EAGVVQSPRYKIIEKKQPVAFWCNPISGHNTLYWYLQNLGQGPELLIRYENEEAVDDSQLPKDRFSAERLKGVDSTLKIQPAELGDSAVYLCASSLEEGRAFFGQGTRLTVV.